This T cell receptor beta chain was sequenced in a study of shared T cell receptors in the human thymus. Produced via immunoSEQ multiplex PCR; TCRdb's table is partial and in-frame only. The data show roughly 700,000 clones, with more than 75% seen just once and around 0.0099% held by the top ten. With 0 bases clipped from V and 2 bases from J, the junction kept 6 bases outside the gene matches. Germline CDR1 is SQVTM and CDR2 is ANQGSEA. The CDR3 is made up of 16 amino acids. This same sample was also part of a study on human thymus T cells. This second study says: In corrective heart surgery, resections were taken, and these provided the thymus tissue. Thymic and blood repertoires seemed to show skewed V and J gene use.

The chain is built from TRBV29-1 and TRBJ2-5; 10 bases map to TRBD2. This TCR was recovered from a boy less than two years old with a congenital heart defect. The sequenced sample was thymocytes. CDR3 sequence: CSVEDLGTSDQETQYF. In nucleotides, the CDR3 is TGCAGCGTTGAAGATCTGGGGACTAGCGATCAAGAGACCCAGTACTTC.